Following are 22 T cell receptor beta chains from one sample sequenced in a study of post-analysis software for immune sequencing data. General observations from the study: A few TRBV segments occurring more often in patients than controls included TRBV5-6, TRBV5-1 and TRBV20-1.

Prepared TCR beta cDNA libraries contained unique molecular identifiers. Each CDR3 protein is one row after TCRdb ran MiXCR on the PCR reads. The table lists roughly 800,000 distinct CDR3 sequences, 30% of them singletons, with around 0.56% in the top ten. Antigens for these TCRs are unknown. Sequencing was performed on blood. These receptors were obtained from a girl aged 10 to 17 with multiple sclerosis.

This chain connects TRBV7-2 to TRBJ2-3; 7 bases are shared with TRBD2. Germline V gene data show CDR1 as SGHTA and CDR2 as FQGNSA. CDR3 length: 17 amino acids. Trimming cost V 4 bases and J 4 bases; bases outside gene matches: 14. The CDR3 here is CASSSHPTSRRADTQYF. CDR3 sequence (DNA): TGTGCCAGCAGCTCCCACCCGACTAGCAGGAGGGCAGATACGCAGTATTTT.

This clonotype was detected a few times. This chain uses TRBV29-1 with TRBJ1-2; no clear D gene. V shed 6 bases and J shed 0 bases, with 5 bases lying between them. Germline CDR1 and CDR2: SQVTM and ANQGSEA. The CDR3 sequence is 11 residues long. The CDR3 DNA follows: TGCAGCGTCTTAACTAACTATGGCTACACCTTC. This sequence encodes CSVLTNYGYTF.

The CDR3 DNA reads as TGTGCCAGCAGCCCCTCAGCGGGTTGGGCGAGTTCCCAGTACTTC. Translating gives CASSPSAGWASSQYF. V and J are TRBV13 and TRBJ2-5, with D possibly TRBD2 on 6 matching bases. There are 15 residues in the CDR3. Germline CDR1 PRHDT, CDR2 FYEKMQ (reference sequence). Trimming cost V 5 bases and J 9 bases, with 22 bases left between them.

The CDR3 DNA reads as TGTGCCAGCAGCTTTCAGACCCTCTCCCAGGGGACCCAGTACTTC. This sequence encodes CASSFQTLSQGTQYF. The J gene is TRBJ2-5, the V gene TRBV7-9; possible D gene TRBD1, 5 bases. The CDR3 has 15 residues. Germline V gene data show CDR1 as SEHNR and CDR2 as FQNEAQ (reference sequence). Between the trimmed V and J ends, which lost 3 bases and 7 bases, there was a span of 18 bases. Variable domain in full (rest from reference TRBV7-9 and TRBJ2-5): DTGVSQNPRHKITKRGQNVTFRCDPISEHNRLYWYRQTLGQGPEFLTYFQNEAQLEKSRLLSDRFSAERPKGSFSTLEIQRTEQGDSAMYLCASSFQTLSQGTQYFGPGTRLLVL.

CDR3 sequence (DNA): TGTGCCAGCAGCAAACTGAAGGGGGCTCGGGCGGGAGAACCCTACGAGCAGTACTTC. It codes for CASSKLKGARAGEPYEQYF. This rearrangement joins TRBV21-1 to TRBJ2-7; TRBD1 was called by the table and not checked on the DNA. TRBV21-1 is designated a pseudogene. The CDR3 length is 19 residues.

This clonotype was recorded a few times. The chain combines TRBV29-1 with TRBJ2-5; 8 nucleotides align to TRBD1. In germline, CDR1 is SQVTM, CDR2 ANQGSEA. The CDR3 is made up of 12 amino acids. V was clipped by 5 bases and J by 5 bases; unmatched bases: 4. DNA of the CDR3: TGCAGCGTTCCACAGGGGGAGGAGACCCAGTACTTC. The encoded protein is CSVPQGEETQYF.

The table lists this clonotype with a few counts. The chain carries TRBV6-1 and TRBJ2-1; TRBD2 aligns across 9 bases. V shed 2 bases, J shed 7 bases, and the junction held 6 bases outside the gene matches. This CDR3 is built from 15 residues. The germline gives CDR1 MNHNS, CDR2 SASEGT. CDR3 in amino acids: CASSESFLAGNEQFF. The CDR3 DNA follows: TGTGCCAGCAGTGAAAGTTTCCTAGCGGGGAATGAGCAGTTCTTC.

This clonotype was counted only a few times. V is TRBV27 and J is TRBJ2-3, with TRBD1 matching over 7 bases. The ends lost 4 bases at V and 0 bases at J; junction bases unmatched: 7. CDR3 length: 16 amino acids. Germline V gives CDR1 MNHEY, CDR2 SMNVEV (reference sequence). CDR3 sequence: CASSSPGQPSTDTQYF. For the CDR3, the DNA is TGTGCCAGCAGTTCGCCGGGACAGCCGAGCACAGATACGCAGTATTTT.

This clonotype was seen just once. The chain links TRBV29-1 to TRBJ1-1; no definite D call. Germline V gene data show CDR1 as SQVTM and CDR2 as ANQGSEA. This CDR3 region has 16 residues. The V gene lost 6 bases and the J gene lost 0 bases, with 20 bases spanning the gap. The DNA for the CDR3 is TGCAGCGTCGTGGCCCCGGGCGGCCTAATGAACACTGAAGCTTTCTTT. Translation gives CSVVAPGGLMNTEAFF.

The rearrangement uses TRBV27 and TRBJ1-5; D might be TRBD1 (5 bases). This CDR3 spans 16 amino acids. V gave up 3 bases and J gave up 3 bases, with 15 bases separating them. Germline lookup yields CDR1 MNHEY and CDR2 SMNVEV (reference sequence). The CDR3 DNA reads as TGTGCCAGCAGTTTGTCCAACAGGAACCTCAATCAGCCCCAGCATTTT. This gives the protein CASSLSNRNLNQPQHF.

The rearrangement links TRBV7-9 to TRBJ1-1; D gene unclear. This CDR3 is built from 13 residues. Trimming stripped 1 base from V and 7 bases from J, with 10 bases between. Germline V gene lookup returns CDR1 SEHNR and CDR2 FQNEAQ (reference sequence). The CDR3 protein is CASSLDVRDEAFF. The CDR3 coding sequence is TGTGCCAGCAGCTTAGATGTGAGGGATGAAGCTTTCTTT.

Only a few counts were recorded for this clonotype. The chain carries TRBV9 and TRBJ2-3; D perhaps matches TRBD2 (5 bases). The V gene lost 0 bases and the J gene lost 1 base, with 21 bases spanning the gap. This CDR3 contains 19 residues. Germline V gene sequence: CDR1 SGDLS, CDR2 YYNGEE. The CDR3 DNA sequence: TGTGCCAGCAGCGTAGCTTGGCGGGCAGTCTCTTCAGGCACAGATACGCAGTATTTT. This codes for CASSVAWRAVSSGTDTQYF.

The chain uses TRBV2 and TRBJ2-7, with D perhaps matching TRBD2 (5 bases). V dropped 6 bases and J dropped 2 bases, with 11 bases sitting between them. In germline, CDR1 is SNHLY, CDR2 FYNNEI. This CDR3 region has 13 residues. CDR3 in DNA: TGTGCCAGCAGGTGGGAGAAAACCTACGAGCAGTACTTC. Residues: CASRWEKTYEQYF.

The chain employs TRBV20-1 and TRBJ2-5, with D unclear. V lost 0 bases and J lost 4, with 18 bases in between. Germline-derived CDR1 and CDR2 are DFQATT and SNEGSKA (reference sequence). The CDR3 loop spans 16 amino acids. The CDR3 loop reads CSARDAVTQTPETQYF. DNA of the CDR3: TGCAGTGCTAGAGATGCGGTTACCCAAACCCCAGAGACCCAGTACTTC.

V and J are TRBV6-6 and TRBJ2-7, with D hard to call. The length of the CDR3 is 13 residues. V lost 7 bases and J 2 bases, leaving 12 bases between the germline ends. Per the germline V gene, CDR1 is MNHNY and CDR2 is SVGAGI (reference sequence). CDR3 amino acids: CASNPTVPYEQYF. Here the CDR3 DNA reads TGTGCCAGCAACCCGACGGTACCCTACGAGCAGTACTTC.

A note on this clonotype: A much larger clone lies one base from this, so it may be a read error. The rearrangement links TRBV5-5 to TRBJ2-7, with TRBD2 matching over 9 bases. The CDR3 has 18 residues. Germline values: CDR1 SGHKS, CDR2 YYEKEE (reference sequence). The CDR3 spells CTSSLSSSGAVWSYEQYF. As DNA, the CDR3 is TGTACCAGCAGCTTATCGTCTAGCGGGGCCGTGTGGTCCTACGAGCAGTACTTC.

This clonotype has ten or more counts. This chain joins TRBV7-9 and TRBJ2-5; D unresolved. This CDR3 is 13 amino acids long. Trimming took 3 bases from V and 1 from J, leaving 6 bases between them. Germline V gene data show CDR1 as SEHNR and CDR2 as FQNEAQ (reference sequence). This CDR3 reads CASSFTSQETQYF. The CDR3 DNA reads as TGTGCCAGCAGCTTTACAAGCCAAGAGACCCAGTACTTC.

The chain links TRBV6-1 to TRBJ2-7; perhaps TRBD1 as D (6 bases). This CDR3 is 14 amino acids long. Germline V gene lookup returns CDR1 MNHNS and CDR2 SASEGT. Trimming stripped 4 bases from V and 5 bases from J, with 15 bases between. The DNA of the CDR3 is TGTGCCAGCAGTGGAAACAGGGAGTCCCACGAGCAGTACTTC. Its translation is CASSGNRESHEQYF.

This clonotype was seen only a few times. The chain is built from TRBV14 and TRBJ1-1; weak D call: TRBD1 (5 bases). Trimming stripped 3 bases from V and 0 bases from J, with 14 bases between. The CDR3 is 16 residues long. Per germline, CDR1 SGHDN and CDR2 FVKESK. CDR3 DNA: TGTGCCAGCAGCCACCTCGGCGGAGGGGTGAACACTGAAGCTTTCTTT. Its protein is CASSHLGGGVNTEAFF.

Of note for this clonotype: An end of the junction differs from the germline gene, which may be a read error. V gene TRBV4-3 combines with J gene TRBJ2-1; the D gene is possibly TRBD2 (7 bases). Per the germline V gene, CDR1 is LGHNA and CDR2 is YSLEER. There are 16 residues in the CDR3. The CDR3 here is CASGQGLGRGGNEQFF. The CDR3 region has the DNA TGCGCCAGCGGCCAAGGGTTGGGTAGGGGGGGCAATGAGCAGTTCTTC.

The table lists this clonotype with a few counts. V and J are TRBV6-5 and TRBJ1-6; D is perhaps TRBD1 (6 bases). The V end lost 6 bases, the J end lost 8 bases, and 14 bases lay between the germline ends. The CDR3 is 14 residues long. CDR1 MNHEY and CDR2 SVGAGI come from the germline V gene. In nucleotides, the CDR3 is TGTGCCAGCAGCAACAGGGAGCTTGATTCACCCCTCCACTTT. Translation: CASSNRELDSPLHF.

This chain uses TRBV9 with TRBJ2-7; D remains unclear. The J call is doubtful: the DNA matches TRBJ2-5 better. Germline V CDR1 and CDR2: SGDLS, YYNGEE. This CDR3 spans 14 amino acids. The CDR3 loop is CASSVVRAPGTQYF. The DNA for the CDR3 is TGTGCCAGCAGCGTAGTCCGAGCGCCGGGGACCCAGTACTTC.